This T cell receptor beta chain was sequenced in a study of vaccination and CD4 T cells after COVID-19. Findings of the study overall: Looking at convalescent patients, a median roughly 90% of reactive clones were present only post-vaccination.

The Oncomine TCR Beta short-read assay generated sequence data from the DNA of cultured CD4+ T cells. TCRdb called the PCR reads again in MiXCR, with one record for every CDR3 protein. The sample lists under 6,500 distinct CDR3 sequences, around 40% seen once, with 30% to 40% in the top ten. The treatment: roughly 10-day PBMC culture with coronavirus spike peptide pools or control peptides (ViraFEST assay). For ViraFEST, peptide pools expanded antigen-specific T cells, after which the TCRs were sequenced. With regard to this clonotype: Antigen specificity is unknown.

What was sequenced was CD4+ T cells from blood, cultured in vitro. The TCR sequence derives from a human donor who had recovered from COVID-19.

CDR3 DNA sequence: TGCAGTGCTAGAGATCAGCAGGTCGGGAAACTGTTTTTT. This sequence encodes CSARDQQVGKLFF. This chain uses TRBV20-1 with TRBJ1-4; the D is unclear. This CDR3 has 13 amino acids. V lost 0 bases and J lost 11, with 13 bases in between. The germline V gene has CDR1 DFQATT and CDR2 SNEGSKA (reference sequence).